A single sample gave rise to the 8 T cell receptor beta chains below, sequenced in a study of OX40 agonist ivuxolimab in advanced cancers. Assay used: immunoSEQ multiplex PCR; TCRdb lists only in-frame clones, some missing. The sample lists roughly 46,000 clones; 88% were seen once. The sequencing here drew on CD4+ or CD8+ T cells sorted from blood, taken in a trial of the OX40 agonist ivuxolimab. Source of these receptors: an adult with an advanced solid tumor such as melanoma, head and neck, liver or kidney cancer.

V and J are TRBV27 and TRBJ1-2, with a possible D match to TRBD1 (6 bases). V lost 3 bases, J lost 2 bases, and 13 bases lay in between. This CDR3 spans 15 amino acids. From germline, CDR1 is MNHEY and CDR2 SMNVEV (reference sequence). The CDR3 region has the DNA TGTGCCAGCAGTTTCCTTGGGGGGGCAAACTATGGCTACACCTTC. It codes for CASSFLGGANYGYTF.

This chain uses TRBV7-3 with TRBJ2-1, with 7 bases matching TRBD1. Germline V gene data show CDR1 as SGHTA and CDR2 as FQGTGA. The V and J ends lost 6 bases and 12 bases, in that order; junction bases with no gene match: 11. The CDR3 runs 13 residues. The CDR3 is CASSRDSRAGQFF. In DNA form, the CDR3 reads TGTGCCAGCAGTCGGGACAGCCGTGCGGGGCAGTTCTTC.

This clone was observed once. The chain links TRBV9 to TRBJ1-3; D call uncertain. There are 14 residues in the CDR3. CDR1 is SGDLS, CDR2 YYNGEE, per germline. V was trimmed by 3 bases and J by 1 base, leaving 8 bases between them. The CDR3 DNA is TGTGCCAGCAGCGGCTTATCGTCTGGAAACACCATATATTTT. Encoded protein: CASSGLSSGNTIYF.

The chain carries TRBV27 and TRBJ2-3, with D perhaps matching TRBD2 (5 bases). In germline, CDR1 is MNHEY, CDR2 SMNVEV (reference sequence). The V end lost 3 bases, the J end lost 1 base, and 11 bases lay between the germline ends. The CDR3 covers 15 residues. CDR3 nucleotides: TGTGCCAGCAGTTTCGAGGGCTCGGGCACAGATACGCAGTATTTT. Translated: CASSFEGSGTDTQYF.

This clone was recorded once. This chain links TRBV19 with TRBJ1-4, with D unclear. V lost 10 bases and J 0 bases, leaving 15 bases between the germline ends. From germline, CDR1 is LNHDA and CDR2 SQIVND (reference sequence). The CDR3 extends over 15 amino acids. The CDR3 DNA follows: TGTGCCACCGCCGCAGGAGAGGCAACTAATGAAAAACTGTTTTTT. The encoded protein is CATAAGEATNEKLFF.

V usage is TRBV18 and J usage is TRBJ2-1; 10 positions agree with TRBD1. V trimming: 5 bases; J trimming: 12 bases; junction bases outside the gene matches: 10. CDR3 length: 14 residues. Germline loops: CDR1 KGHSH, CDR2 LQKENI. The CDR3 here is CASSAGQGLPSQFF. CDR3 nucleotides: TGTGCCAGCTCAGCGGGACAGGGGCTCCCATCGCAGTTCTTC. Drawing the rest from reference TRBV18 and TRBJ2-1, the complete variable domain is NAGVMQNPRHLVRRRGQEARLRCSPMKGHSHVYWYRQLPEEGLKFMVYLQKENIIDESGMPKERFSAEFPKEGPSILRIQQVVRGDSAAYFCASSAGQGLPSQFFGPGTRLTVL.

The CDR3 sequence: CASSPDPSSYEQYF. CDR3 coding DNA: TGCGCCAGCAGCCCCGACCCTAGCTCCTACGAGCAGTACTTC. V usage is TRBV5-1 and J usage is TRBJ2-7; D gene unclear. The CDR3 contains 14 residues. Germline V gene lookup returns CDR1 SGHRS and CDR2 YFSETQ. Trimming removed 4 bases at V and 0 bases at J, with 11 bases between.

The chain recombines TRBV6-1 with TRBJ1-1; the D is unclear. Per the germline V gene, CDR1 is MNHNS and CDR2 is SASEGT. V was clipped by 2 bases and J by 8 bases, with 18 bases between them. The CDR3 consists of 15 residues. Here the CDR3 DNA reads TGTGCCAGCAGTGAAAGTGAACCCCAGACCCACGAAGCTTTCTTT. As protein: CASSESEPQTHEAFF.